The 5 T cell receptor beta chains given below trace back to one sample, sequenced in a study of T cell changes during pregnancy in multiple sclerosis. Clones were read by immunoSEQ multiplex PCR, and TCRdb kept only the in-frame ones, dropping some. The repertoire holds some 59,000 clones, about 89% seen once, with 2% to 3% in the top ten. Sample: peripheral blood, taken in the first trimester of pregnancy. These receptors all come from a female donor with multiple sclerosis, enrolled in a pregnancy study.

This chain connects TRBV5-1 to TRBJ1-2, with D unclear. V was pared by 2 bases and J by 8 bases, with 10 bases between. The CDR3 spans 12 residues. CDR1 is SGHRS, CDR2 YFSETQ, per germline. The CDR3 bases are TGCGCCAGCAGCTTACGGGGAGAGGGCTACACCTTC. This codes for CASSLRGEGYTF. The full variable domain, completed using reference TRBV5-1 and TRBJ1-2, is KAGVTQTPRYLIKTRGQQVTLSCSPISGHRSVSWYQQTPGQGLQFLFEYFSETQRNKGNFPGRFSGRQFSNSRSEMNVSTLELGDSALYLCASSLRGEGYTFGSGTRLTVV.

J is TRBJ1-6 and V is TRBV4-2, with 10 bases that match TRBD1. The V and J ends lost 0 bases and 13 bases, in that order; junction bases with no gene match: 9. The CDR3 contains 16 residues. Germline CDR1 is LGHNA and CDR2 is YNFKEQ. This CDR3 reads CASSQEGTGESRPLHF. DNA for the CDR3: TGTGCCAGCAGCCAAGAAGGGACAGGGGAAAGTCGGCCCCTCCACTTT.

J is TRBJ2-3 and V is TRBV7-9; 11 bases map to TRBD2. Germline V gives CDR1 SEHNR, CDR2 FQNEAQ (reference sequence). The CDR3 spans 19 residues. With V trimmed by 5 bases and J by 7 bases, 20 bases remained unmatched. The CDR3 coding sequence is TGTGCCAGCAGCCCCATACCCCGTTTAGCGGGAGGGCCGGGAAATACGCAGTATTTT. Its protein is CASSPIPRLAGGPGNTQYF. The full variable domain, rest sourced from reference TRBV7-9 and TRBJ2-3, is DTGVSQNPRHKITKRGQNVTFRCDPISEHNRLYWYRQTLGQGPEFLTYFQNEAQLEKSRLLSDRFSAERPKGSFSTLEIQRTEQGDSAMYLCASSPIPRLAGGPGNTQYFGPGTRLTVL.

In nucleotides, the CDR3 is TGTGCCAGCATGGAACTTGGTTCGGGTAATTCACCCCTCCACTTT. Its protein product is CASMELGSGNSPLHF. The chain links TRBV2 to TRBJ1-6; D is ambiguous. This CDR3 comprises 15 residues. Germline assignment: CDR1 SNHLY and CDR2 FYNNEI. V lost 7 bases, J lost 6 bases, and 16 bases lay in between.

The J gene is TRBJ2-1, the V gene TRBV19, with TRBD2 matching over 10 bases. V shed 6 bases and J 6 bases; nucleotides not matched to a gene: 5. Germline V CDR1 and CDR2: LNHDA, SQIVND (reference sequence). The CDR3 is 14 residues long. The CDR3 sequence is CASRSLAGFNEQFF. In nucleotides, the CDR3 is TGTGCCAGTAGATCACTAGCGGGGTTCAATGAGCAGTTCTTC.